Shown below are 28 T cell receptor beta chains from a single sample sequenced in a study of blood T cells in healthy people across ages. Using a J-beta primer mix together with a sample-barcoded 5' primer, a second PCR was run for roughly 6 to 12 cycles. Via MiXCR, TCRdb re-called the 5' RACE reads, giving one row per CDR3 protein. The sample carries 2 million or so distinct CDR3 sequences, around 48% recorded once. The sequenced sample consisted of blood. The receptor source for this set is a woman aged 40 to 49 in good health.

This clonotype was picked up one time. The chain has TRBV19 and TRBJ2-5; TRBD2 agrees at 9 bases. Germline V CDR1 and CDR2: LNHDA, SQIVND (reference sequence). Losses at the gene ends were 4 bases for V and 0 bases for J; bases not matched to a gene: 6. The CDR3 is 16 amino acids. DNA for the CDR3: TGTGCCAGTAGTAGTCCTAGCGGGGCGTACCAAGAGACCCAGTACTTC. Its translation: CASSSPSGAYQETQYF.

This clonotype has just a few counts. The chain couples TRBV29-1 to TRBJ1-2; possible D gene TRBD1, 5 bases. Germline-derived CDR1 and CDR2 are SQVTM and ANQGSEA. The V and J ends lost 0 bases and 8 bases respectively, with 16 bases between them. CDR3 length: 14 residues. The CDR3 nucleotides are TGCAGCGTTGAAGACCCACGGGGGGTTCGGGGCTACACCTTC. Translating gives CSVEDPRGVRGYTF.

V gene TRBV5-1 combines with J gene TRBJ2-7; D is ambiguous. V was pared by 0 bases and J by 5 bases, with 9 bases between. Germline CDR1 and CDR2: SGHRS and YFSETQ. This CDR3 spans 13 amino acids. CDR3: CASSLAGVDEQYF. The CDR3 DNA follows: TGCGCCAGCAGCTTGGCAGGTGTGGACGAGCAGTACTTC. Drawing the rest from reference TRBV5-1 and TRBJ2-7, the complete variable domain is KAGVTQTPRYLIKTRGQQVTLSCSPISGHRSVSWYQQTPGQGLQFLFEYFSETQRNKGNFPGRFSGRQFSNSRSEMNVSTLELGDSALYLCASSLAGVDEQYFGPGTRLTVT.

J is TRBJ2-1 and V is TRBV3-1; tentatively, D is TRBD1 or TRBD2 (6 bases each). The DNA end is a closer match to TRBJ2-7, so the J assignment may be wrong. Germline CDR1 LGHDT, CDR2 YNNKEL (reference sequence). The CDR3 length is 13 residues. The chain's CDR3 is CASSRGALNEQYF. CDR3 nucleotide sequence: TGTGCCAGCAGCCGGGGGGCCCTCAATGAGCAGTACTTC.

This clonotype was detected a few times. V is TRBV9 and J is TRBJ1-2; no clear D gene. Trimming left V 0 bases short and J 2 bases short, with 8 bases between. Looked up from germline, CDR1 is SGDLS and CDR2 is YYNGEE. The CDR3 is made up of 14 amino acids. CDR3 sequence: CASSVDVGNYGYTF. For the CDR3, the DNA is TGTGCCAGCAGCGTAGATGTGGGAAACTATGGCTACACCTTC.

The chain joins TRBV29-1 to TRBJ2-3; maybe TRBD1 (6 bases). This CDR3 contains 11 residues. Germline V gene data show CDR1 as SQVTM and CDR2 as ANQGSEA. Trimming removed 3 bases from V and 11 bases from J, with 12 bases in between. This CDR3 is CSVDRGGGQYF. CDR3 nucleotide sequence: TGCAGCGTTGACAGAGGGGGTGGGCAGTATTTT.

The chain links TRBV6-2 or TRBV6-3 to TRBJ2-1; D call uncertain. The germline V gene encodes CDR1 MNHEY and CDR2 SVGEGT. CDR3 length equals 15 residues. V was cut by 2 bases and J by 5 bases, with 13 bases left in between. CDR3 loop: CASSYAFSNDNEQFF. The CDR3 nucleotides read TGTGCCAGCAGTTACGCATTCAGCAACGACAATGAGCAGTTCTTC.

This chain joins TRBV4-3 and TRBJ2-7; TRBD2 aligns across 7 bases. In germline, CDR1 is LGHNA, CDR2 YSLEER. The CDR3 extends over 15 amino acids. V trimming: 0 bases; J trimming: 2 bases; junction bases outside the gene matches: 4. The CDR3 DNA follows: TGCGCCAGCAGCCAAGACAGCGGGGCAACCTACGAGCAGTACTTC. Translated: CASSQDSGATYEQYF.

The chain combines TRBV6-2 or TRBV6-3 with TRBJ2-1; the D gene could be TRBD1 or TRBD2 (5 bases each). Trimming pared 2 bases from V and 2 bases from J, leaving 19 bases between. Germline lookup yields CDR1 MNHEY and CDR2 SVGEGT. The CDR3 sequence is 18 residues long. The CDR3 loop is CASSYAQPGTAPYNEQFF. As DNA, the CDR3 is TGTGCCAGCAGTTACGCTCAGCCCGGGACCGCTCCCTACAATGAGCAGTTCTTC.

This sequence joins TRBV7-9 and TRBJ2-1; perhaps D is TRBD1 or TRBD2 (5 bases each). This CDR3 is 13 amino acids long. The ends were cut back, 0 bases at V and 10 bases at J, with 10 bases in the middle. Per the germline V gene, CDR1 is SEHNR and CDR2 is FQNEAQ (reference sequence). CDR3 DNA: TGTGCCAGCAGCTTAGCGCTGGGGACCGAGCAGTTCTTC. Translation: CASSLALGTEQFF.

V is TRBV11-2 and J is TRBJ2-7, with a possible D match to TRBD1 (7 bases). The CDR3 covers 14 residues. With 5 bases removed from V and 3 bases from J, the gap between germline ends came to 14 bases. Germline CDR1 reads SGHAT; CDR2 reads FQNNGV. Written as DNA, the CDR3 is TGTGCCAGCAGCCATCGCGGGACAGTCTACGAGCAGTACTTC. This sequence encodes CASSHRGTVYEQYF.

V and J are TRBV29-1 and TRBJ1-2; TRBD1 might be the D (5 bases). Germline loops: CDR1 SQVTM, CDR2 ANQGSEA. This CDR3 is built from 12 residues. The V gene lost 7 bases and the J gene lost 6 bases, with 15 bases spanning the gap. The CDR3 is CSGQTVKDGYTF. DNA for the CDR3: TGCAGCGGACAGACAGTGAAGGATGGCTACACCTTC.

The chain carries TRBV5-1 and TRBJ2-1, with 8 positions matching TRBD2. The germline CDR1 and CDR2 sequences are SGHRS and YFSETQ. The CDR3 is 15 amino acids. J lost 4 bases, V lost 7 bases, and 10 bases had no gene match. In nucleotides, the CDR3 is TGCGCCAGCCACAGGCTAGCGGGTACTTACAATGAGCAGTTCTTC. This sequence encodes CASHRLAGTYNEQFF.

The chain uses TRBV7-9 and TRBJ1-6, with a possible D match to TRBD1 (5 bases). This CDR3 has 16 amino acids. V gave up 3 bases and J gave up 2 bases, with 11 bases separating them. Germline CDR1 reads SEHNR; CDR2 reads FQNEAQ (reference sequence). The CDR3: CASSFYRRTYNSPLHF. For the CDR3, the DNA is TGTGCCAGCAGCTTCTACAGGAGGACCTATAATTCACCCCTCCACTTT.

This clonotype was observed once. The chain joins TRBV21-1 to TRBJ2-1; TRBD1 is the table's D call and was not checked against the DNA. TRBV21-1 is a known pseudogene. The CDR3 is 16 amino acids. CDR3 in amino acids: CASSKERGNSYNEQFF. The CDR3 bases are TGTGCCAGCAGCAAAGAGAGGGGAAACTCCTACAATGAGCAGTTCTTC.

To note about this clonotype: An end of the junction differs from the germline gene, which may be a read error. This chain joins TRBV27 and TRBJ2-7, with 8 bases lining up with TRBD1. CDR3 size: 13 residues. Germline-derived CDR1 and CDR2 are MNHEY and SMNVEV (reference sequence). Here the CDR3 DNA reads TGTGCCAGCATTTTAGAACGGGACAGGCCCCAGTACTTC. Residues: CASILERDRPQYF.

This clonotype has just a few counts. This chain connects TRBV7-2 to TRBJ2-5; D tentatively fits TRBD1 or TRBD2 (6 bases each). Trimming took 3 bases from V and 5 from J, leaving 13 bases between them. CDR1 is SGHTA and CDR2 is FQGNSA in the germline V gene. The CDR3 runs to 14 residues. This chain's CDR3 is CASSFRGRTETQYF. The CDR3 region has the DNA TGTGCCAGCAGCTTTCGGGGGCGGACGGAGACCCAGTACTTC.

The V and J genes are TRBV11-2 and TRBJ2-3; TRBD2 aligns across 8 bases. From germline, CDR1 is SGHAT and CDR2 FQNNGV. The trim removed 10 bases at V and 3 bases at J, leaving 12 bases unmatched. The CDR3 runs 15 residues. The CDR3 is CATRSQRGRTDTQYF. CDR3 DNA sequence: TGTGCCACTAGGTCCCAGCGGGGGAGGACAGATACGCAGTATTTT. The variable domain in full, completed from reference TRBV11-2 and TRBJ2-3, reads EAGVAQSPRYKIIEKRQSVAFWCNPISGHATLYWYQQILGQGPKLLIQFQNNGVVDDSQLPKDRFSAERLKGVDSTLKIQPAKLEDSAVYLCATRSQRGRTDTQYFGPGTRLTVL.

The genes are TRBV9 and TRBJ2-3; D unresolved. CDR1 SGDLS and CDR2 YYNGEE come from the germline V gene. This CDR3 is built from 14 residues. V was trimmed by 5 bases and J by 6 bases, leaving 16 bases between them. CDR3 sequence (DNA): TGTGCCAGCAGTCCTAGTGGTACTTCCGATACGCAGTATTTT. It is translated as CASSPSGTSDTQYF.

This clonotype has only a few counts. The chain combines TRBV4-3 with TRBJ2-5, with no clear D. Trimming stripped 0 bases from V and 5 bases from J, with 13 bases between. In germline, CDR1 is LGHNA, CDR2 YSLEER. This CDR3 has 15 amino acids. The chain's CDR3 is CASSQELAGWETQYF. In DNA form, the CDR3 reads TGCGCCAGCAGCCAAGAATTGGCAGGCTGGGAGACCCAGTACTTC.

This chain connects TRBV2 to TRBJ2-3; D remains unclear. The CDR3 runs 10 residues. V lost 6 bases and J 7 bases, leaving 5 bases between the germline ends. Germline V lookup: CDR1 SNHLY, CDR2 FYNNEI. CDR3 DNA sequence: TGTGCCAGCAGGACGAATACGCAGTATTTT. This gives the protein CASRTNTQYF.

The chain joins TRBV20-1 to TRBJ1-2; weak D call: TRBD1 (6 bases). Deletions cut 0 bases from V and 3 bases from J, with 14 bases between. CDR1 is DFQATT and CDR2 is SNEGSKA in the germline V gene (reference sequence). The CDR3 covers 15 residues. The CDR3 sequence: CSARDISGADYGYTF. The CDR3 region has the DNA TGCAGTGCTAGAGATATCTCGGGGGCAGACTATGGCTACACCTTC.

The chain is built from TRBV4-2 and TRBJ1-2, with a weak D call TRBD1 (5 bases). Germline-derived CDR1 and CDR2 are LGHNA and YNFKEQ. The germline V and J ends were trimmed by 1 base and 7 bases, with 16 bases remaining between them. This CDR3 region has 15 residues. In DNA form, the CDR3 reads TGTGCCAGCAGCCAAGCAATTTCCGGGGGACGTGGCTACACCTTC. The encoded protein is CASSQAISGGRGYTF.

V usage is TRBV6-5 and J usage is TRBJ1-4, with unresolved D. The CDR3 is made up of 15 amino acids. Germline V gives CDR1 MNHEY, CDR2 SVGAGI. V was cut by 6 bases and J by 0 bases, with 11 bases left in between. CDR3 coding DNA: TGTGCCAGCAGGCGAGTTGTTGCAACTAATGAAAAACTGTTTTTT. It translates to CASRRVVATNEKLFF.

V is TRBV24-1 and J is TRBJ2-5, with D perhaps TRBD1 (6 bases). V dropped 5 bases and J dropped 2 bases, with 11 bases sitting between them. The CDR3 length is 14 residues. The germline V gene encodes CDR1 KGHDR and CDR2 SFDVKD. CDR3 DNA: TGTGCCACCAGTGCCCCGGACAGTCAAGAGACCCAGTACTTC. Translated: CATSAPDSQETQYF.

The genes are TRBV12-3 or TRBV12-4 and TRBJ2-4; 13 positions match TRBD2. The V gene end was trimmed by 6 bases and the J gene end by 7 bases; junction bases not matched to a gene: 0. This CDR3 has 13 amino acids. The CDR3 DNA reads as TGTGCCAGCAGACTAGCGGGGGGGAACATTCAGTACTTC. It codes for CASRLAGGNIQYF.

This sequence joins TRBV7-9 and TRBJ1-2, with a possible D match to TRBD1 (5 bases). Germline CDR1 SEHNR, CDR2 FQNEAQ (reference sequence). V was trimmed by 1 base and J by 8 bases, leaving 14 bases between them. The CDR3 sequence is 14 residues long. CDR3 DNA: TGTGCCAGCAGCTTAGGCATCGGGGGGAGAGGCTACACCTTC. This gives the protein CASSLGIGGRGYTF.

This clonotype has more than one count but fewer than ten. V and J are TRBV20-1 and TRBJ2-7; TRBD1 or TRBD2 may be the D gene (5 bases each). CDR3 size: 13 residues. Looked up from germline, CDR1 is DFQATT and CDR2 is SNEGSKA (reference sequence). Trimming took off 2 bases at V and 4 bases at J, with 12 bases between the two ends. CDR3 bases: TGCAGTGCTAGACCGGGACGCTCGTACGAGCAGTACTTC. Protein: CSARPGRSYEQYF.